This T cell receptor beta chain is from a study of T-cell memory formation after mild COVID-19. About the research overall: The two donors had largely donor-specific TCR clusters.

Germline assignment: CDR1 DFQATT and CDR2 SNEGSKA (reference sequence). The V gene end was trimmed by 7 bases and the J gene end by 7 bases; junction bases not matched to a gene: 19. CDR3 length equals 16 residues. TCRdb itself ran the 5' RACE reads through MiXCR, one entry per CDR3 protein. The sample has over 500,000 distinct CDR3 sequences, approximately 15% seen once; the top ten hold just over 8%. Study-wide results and caveats: Cross-reactive memory apparently joined, as some responding clones appeared in pre-infection memory. CD4+ clones that contracted lay mainly in CM and EM; CD8+ ones lay in EMRA. A second wave of clones peaked on day 37, and their SARS-CoV-2 specificity went unconfirmed.

Details on this clonotype: The antigen remains unidentified.

What was sequenced was PBMCs or a T cell subset sorted from them (not recorded which). The TCR comes from an adult woman who had mild COVID-19 (a few samples of this study predate the infection). Cell type and time point are not known. This chain connects TRBV20-1 to TRBJ2-1; 7 nucleotides align to TRBD2. The CDR3 is CSVSPRGLAVLNEQFF. Written as DNA, the CDR3 is TGCAGTGTTTCCCCCCGCGGGCTAGCGGTGTTGAATGAGCAGTTCTTC.